This TCR beta chain was sequenced in a study of radiotherapy plus CTLA-4 blockade in lung cancer. Measured with immunoSEQ multiplex PCR; TCRdb has only the in-frame clones, and not every one. The sample has roughly 90,000 clones, around nine tenths seen once. CDR1 PRHDT and CDR2 FYEKMQ come from the germline V gene (reference sequence). The ends were cut back, 0 bases at V and 0 bases at J, with 9 bases in the middle. The CDR3 loop spans 17 amino acids. Sequences were derived from peripheral blood, sampled from a patient treated with radiotherapy plus ipilimumab. V and J are TRBV13 and TRBJ2-6; unclear D gene. The clonotype comes from a human donor with non-small cell lung cancer that progressed on radiotherapy plus ipilimumab. The CDR3 loop reads CASSLGPKRSGANVLTF. The DNA of the CDR3 is TGTGCCAGCAGCTTAGGACCTAAACGCTCTGGGGCCAACGTCCTGACTTTC.